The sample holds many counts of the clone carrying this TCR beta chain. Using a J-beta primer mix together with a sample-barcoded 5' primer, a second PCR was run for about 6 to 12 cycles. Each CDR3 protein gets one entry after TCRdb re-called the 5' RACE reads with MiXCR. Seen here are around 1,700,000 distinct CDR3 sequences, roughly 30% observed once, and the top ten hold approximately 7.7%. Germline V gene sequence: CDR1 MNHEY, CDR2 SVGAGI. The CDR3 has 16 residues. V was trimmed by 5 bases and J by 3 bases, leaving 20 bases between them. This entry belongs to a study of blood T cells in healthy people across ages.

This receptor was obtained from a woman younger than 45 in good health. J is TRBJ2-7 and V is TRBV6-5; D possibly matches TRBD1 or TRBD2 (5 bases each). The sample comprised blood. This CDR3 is CASSPSIQGPGYEQYF. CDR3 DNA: TGTGCCAGCAGTCCTTCAATCCAGGGACCGGGCTACGAGCAGTACTTC.